The clone carrying this T cell receptor (beta chain) was observed a single time. This sample was taken from a study of shared clonotypes between healthy human individuals. The V end lost 3 bases, the J end lost 5 bases, and 13 bases lay between the germline ends. This CDR3 spans 14 amino acids. Germline-derived CDR1 and CDR2 are SEHNR and FQNEAQ (reference sequence). Per the original methods: ImmunoSEQ output held junction-only sequences without quality scores, so filtering differed. This table comes from immunoSEQ multiplex PCR, and its TCRdb copy is limited to in-frame clones, with some not included. V and J calls and clone size are given by that table; D and trimming were obtained from the DNA. The sample consists of 2,500,000 or so clones, just over 90% of them appearing once.

This chain links TRBV7-9 with TRBJ2-5; D may match TRBD1 or TRBD2 (6 bases each). Sequencing was performed on naive CD4+ T cells sorted from blood. The subset: CD45RA+ positively selected. The receptor comes from a man between 18 and 35 years old in good health. Here the CDR3 reads CASSFRGAGETQYF. CDR3 nucleotides: TGTGCCAGCAGCTTTAGGGGGGCTGGGGAGACCCAGTACTTC.